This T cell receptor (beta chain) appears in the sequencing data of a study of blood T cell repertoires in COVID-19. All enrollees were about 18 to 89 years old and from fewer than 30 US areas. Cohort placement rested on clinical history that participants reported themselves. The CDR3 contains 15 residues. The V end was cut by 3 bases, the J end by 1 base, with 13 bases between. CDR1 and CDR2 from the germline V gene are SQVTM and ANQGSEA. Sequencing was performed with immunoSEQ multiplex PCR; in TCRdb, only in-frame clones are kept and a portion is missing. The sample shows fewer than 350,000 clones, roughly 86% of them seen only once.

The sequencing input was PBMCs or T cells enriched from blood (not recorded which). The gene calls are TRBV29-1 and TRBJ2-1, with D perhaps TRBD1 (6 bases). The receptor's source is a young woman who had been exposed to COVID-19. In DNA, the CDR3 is TGCAGCGTTGAGACAGGATTACCTTCCTACAATGAGCAGTTCTTC. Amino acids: CSVETGLPSYNEQFF.